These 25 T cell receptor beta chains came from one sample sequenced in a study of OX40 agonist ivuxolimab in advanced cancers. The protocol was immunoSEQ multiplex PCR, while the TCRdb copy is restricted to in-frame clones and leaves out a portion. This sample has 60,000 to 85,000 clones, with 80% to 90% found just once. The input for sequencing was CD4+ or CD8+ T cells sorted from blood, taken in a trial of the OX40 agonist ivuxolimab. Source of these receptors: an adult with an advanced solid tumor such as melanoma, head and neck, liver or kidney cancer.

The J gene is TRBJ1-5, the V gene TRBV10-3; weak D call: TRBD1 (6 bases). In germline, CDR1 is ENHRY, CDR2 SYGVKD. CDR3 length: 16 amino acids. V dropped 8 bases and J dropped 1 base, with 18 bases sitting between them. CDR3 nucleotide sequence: TGTGCCATCGAGCGGGAAGGGGGGGTGAGCAATCAGCCCCAGCATTTT. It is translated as CAIEREGGVSNQPQHF.

DNA for the CDR3: TGCAGCGTTGAAGATAGTCGGAAAAACATTCAGTACTTC. Encoded protein: CSVEDSRKNIQYF. V is TRBV29-1 and J is TRBJ2-4; D unclear. The germline V gene has CDR1 SQVTM and CDR2 ANQGSEA. The CDR3 length is 13 residues. V was clipped by 0 bases and J by 4 bases, with 7 bases between them.

The CDR3 sequence: CASSFQGGTTEAFF. In DNA form, the CDR3 reads TGTGCCAGCAGCTTTCAGGGGGGGACCACTGAAGCTTTCTTT. The V call is TRBV11-2, the J call TRBJ1-1; 7 bases match TRBD1. Germline assignment: CDR1 SGHAT and CDR2 FQNNGV. The CDR3 is 14 residues long. Trimming took 3 bases from V and 4 from J; bases not matched to a gene: 5.

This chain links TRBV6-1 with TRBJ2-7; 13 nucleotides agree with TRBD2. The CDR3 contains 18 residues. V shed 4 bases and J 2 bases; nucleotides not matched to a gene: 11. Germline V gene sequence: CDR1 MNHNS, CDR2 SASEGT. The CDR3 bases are TGTGCCAGCAGTGGGGGACTAGCGGGACCGCCCTTCACCTACGAGCAGTACTTC. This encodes CASSGGLAGPPFTYEQYF.

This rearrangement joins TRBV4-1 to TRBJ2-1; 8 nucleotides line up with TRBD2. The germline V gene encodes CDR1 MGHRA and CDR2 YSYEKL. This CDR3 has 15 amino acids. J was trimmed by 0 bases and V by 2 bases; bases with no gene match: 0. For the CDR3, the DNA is TGCGCCAGCAGCCAAAGCGGGAGCTCCTACAATGAGCAGTTCTTC. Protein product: CASSQSGSSYNEQFF.

CDR3 sequence: CASSRQDSNQPQHF. The DNA of the CDR3 is TGTGCCAGTAGTAGACAGGATAGCAATCAGCCCCAGCATTTT. The V call is TRBV19, the J call TRBJ1-5; a weak D match, TRBD1 (6 bases). The CDR3 sequence is 14 residues long. Trimming pared 4 bases from V and 0 bases from J, leaving 7 bases between. The germline V gene has CDR1 LNHDA and CDR2 SQIVND (reference sequence).

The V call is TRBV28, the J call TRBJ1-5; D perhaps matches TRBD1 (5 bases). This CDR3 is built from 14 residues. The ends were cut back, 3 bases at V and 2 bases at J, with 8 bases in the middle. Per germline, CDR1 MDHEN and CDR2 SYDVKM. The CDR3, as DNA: TGTGCCAGCAGTTTGCCGGGGGGCAATCAGCCCCAGCATTTT. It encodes CASSLPGGNQPQHF.

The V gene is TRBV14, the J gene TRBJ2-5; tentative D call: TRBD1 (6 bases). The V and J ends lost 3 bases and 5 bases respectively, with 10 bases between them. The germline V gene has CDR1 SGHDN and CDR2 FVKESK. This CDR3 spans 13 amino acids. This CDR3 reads CASSHQRGETQYF. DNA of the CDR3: TGTGCCAGCAGCCACCAAAGGGGGGAGACCCAGTACTTC.

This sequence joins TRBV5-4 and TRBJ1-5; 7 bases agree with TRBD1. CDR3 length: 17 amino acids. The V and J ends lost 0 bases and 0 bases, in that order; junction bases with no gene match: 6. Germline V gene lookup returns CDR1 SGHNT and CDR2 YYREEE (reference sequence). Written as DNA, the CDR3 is TGTGCCAGCAGCTTGGGGGGGCAGGGGGTTAGCAATCAGCCCCAGCATTTT. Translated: CASSLGGQGVSNQPQHF.

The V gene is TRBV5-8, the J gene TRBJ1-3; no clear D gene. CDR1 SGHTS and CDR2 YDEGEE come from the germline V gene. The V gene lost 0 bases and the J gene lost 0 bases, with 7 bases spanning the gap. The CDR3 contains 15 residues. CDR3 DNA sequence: TGTGCCAGCAGCTTGGGACGGACCTCTGGAAACACCATATATTTT. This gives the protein CASSLGRTSGNTIYF. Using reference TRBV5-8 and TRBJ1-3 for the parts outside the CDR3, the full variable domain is EAGVTQSPTHLIKTRGQQATLRCSPISGHTSVYWYQQALGLGLQFLLWYDEGEERNRGNFPPRFSGRQFPNYSSELNVNALELEDSALYLCASSLGRTSGNTIYFGEGSWLTVV.

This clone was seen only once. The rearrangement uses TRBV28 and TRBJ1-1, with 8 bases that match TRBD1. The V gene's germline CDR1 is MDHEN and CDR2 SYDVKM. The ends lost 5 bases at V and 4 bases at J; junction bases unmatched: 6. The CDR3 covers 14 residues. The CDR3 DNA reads TGTGCCAGCAGTCGGACAGGGATAACCACTGAAGCTTTCTTT. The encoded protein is CASSRTGITTEAFF.

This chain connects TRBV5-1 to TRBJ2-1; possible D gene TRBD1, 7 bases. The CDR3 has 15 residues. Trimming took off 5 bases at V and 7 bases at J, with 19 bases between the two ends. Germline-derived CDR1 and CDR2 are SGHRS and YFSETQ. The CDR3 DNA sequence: TGCGCCAGCAGGCGGGACAGAACCCTTGGGAATGAGCAGTTCTTC. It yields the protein CASRRDRTLGNEQFF.

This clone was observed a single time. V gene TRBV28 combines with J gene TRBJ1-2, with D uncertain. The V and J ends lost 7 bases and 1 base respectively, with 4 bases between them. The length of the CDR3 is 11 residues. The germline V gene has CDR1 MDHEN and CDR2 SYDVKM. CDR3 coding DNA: TGTGCCAGCAAGGTTAACTATGGCTACACCTTC. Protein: CASKVNYGYTF.

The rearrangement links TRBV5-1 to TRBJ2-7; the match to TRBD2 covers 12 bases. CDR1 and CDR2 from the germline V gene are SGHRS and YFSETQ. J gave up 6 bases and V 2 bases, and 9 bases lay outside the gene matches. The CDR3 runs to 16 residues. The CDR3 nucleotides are TGCGCCAGCAGCTTACTAGCGGGAGGTACCGGGGGCGAGCAGTACTTC. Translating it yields CASSLLAGGTGGEQYF.

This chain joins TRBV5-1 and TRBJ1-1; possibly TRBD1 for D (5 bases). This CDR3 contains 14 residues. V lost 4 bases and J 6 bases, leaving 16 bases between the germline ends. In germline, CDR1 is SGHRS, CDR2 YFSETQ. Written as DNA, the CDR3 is TGCGCCAGCAGCGTTCAGGGTGGGGTATCTGAAGCTTTCTTT. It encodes CASSVQGGVSEAFF.

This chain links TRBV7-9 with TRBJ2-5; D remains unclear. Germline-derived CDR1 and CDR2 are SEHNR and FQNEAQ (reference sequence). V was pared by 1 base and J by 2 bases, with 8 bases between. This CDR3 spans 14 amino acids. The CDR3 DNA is TGTGCCAGCAGCTTAGGGGTCGGACAAGAGACCCAGTACTTC. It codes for CASSLGVGQETQYF.

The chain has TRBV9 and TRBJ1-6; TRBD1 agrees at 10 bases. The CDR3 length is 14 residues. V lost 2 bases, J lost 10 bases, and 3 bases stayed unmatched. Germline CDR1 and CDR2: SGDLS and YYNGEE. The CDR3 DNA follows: TGTGCCAGCAGCGTTGGGACAGGGGAATCACCCCTCCACTTT. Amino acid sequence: CASSVGTGESPLHF.

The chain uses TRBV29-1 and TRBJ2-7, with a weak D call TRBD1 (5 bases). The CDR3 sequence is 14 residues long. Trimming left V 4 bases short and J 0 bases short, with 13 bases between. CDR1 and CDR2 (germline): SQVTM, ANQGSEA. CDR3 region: CSVGRTLNSYEQYF. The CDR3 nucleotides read TGCAGCGTTGGTCGGACACTAAACTCCTACGAGCAGTACTTC.

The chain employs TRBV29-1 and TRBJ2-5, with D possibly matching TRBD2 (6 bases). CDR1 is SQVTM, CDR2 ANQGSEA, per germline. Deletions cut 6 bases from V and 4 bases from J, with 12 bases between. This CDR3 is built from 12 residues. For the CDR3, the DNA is TGCAGCGTGACAGAGACTAGAGAGACCCAGTACTTC. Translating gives CSVTETRETQYF.

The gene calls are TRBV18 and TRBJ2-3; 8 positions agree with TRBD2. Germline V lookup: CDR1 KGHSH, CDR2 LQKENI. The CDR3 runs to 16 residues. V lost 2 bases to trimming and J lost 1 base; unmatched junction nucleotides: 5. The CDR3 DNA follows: TGTGCCAGCTCACCATTGGTCGGGAGGGGCACAGATACGCAGTATTTT. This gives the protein CASSPLVGRGTDTQYF.

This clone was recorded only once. DNA of the CDR3: TGTGCCAGCAGCCCTCCCGGGAGCACCTCCGAGCAGTACTTC. Translating it yields CASSPPGSTSEQYF. The gene calls are TRBV6-6 and TRBJ2-7, with D perhaps matching TRBD2 (6 bases). Germline V lookup: CDR1 MNHNY, CDR2 SVGAGI (reference sequence). Between the trimmed V and J ends, which lost 6 bases and 6 bases, there was a span of 18 bases. This CDR3 has 14 amino acids.

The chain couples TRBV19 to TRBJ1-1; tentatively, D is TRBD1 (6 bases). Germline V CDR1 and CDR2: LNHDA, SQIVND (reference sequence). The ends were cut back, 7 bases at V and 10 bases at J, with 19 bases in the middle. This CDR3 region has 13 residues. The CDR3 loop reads CASTLARGRGAFF. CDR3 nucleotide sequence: TGTGCCAGTACGCTCGCCAGGGGCAGGGGAGCTTTCTTT. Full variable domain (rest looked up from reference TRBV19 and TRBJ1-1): DGGITQSPKYLFRKEGQNVTLSCEQNLNHDAMYWYRQDPGQGLRLIYYSQIVNDFQKGDIAEGYSVSREKKESFPLTVTSAQKNPTAFYLCASTLARGRGAFFGQGTRLTVV.

This chain's CDR3 is CASSPTGGQNTGELFF. The DNA of the CDR3 is TGTGCCAGCAGCCCCACGGGGGGGCAGAACACCGGGGAGCTGTTTTTT. The chain recombines TRBV9 with TRBJ2-2; TRBD2 matches 8 bases. The CDR3 is 16 residues long. The V segment lost 4 bases and the J segment 1 base; nucleotides outside the gene matches: 6. Germline CDR1 SGDLS, CDR2 YYNGEE. Based on the CDR3 plus reference TRBV9 and TRBJ2-2, the full variable domain is DSGVTQTPKHLITATGQRVTLRCSPRSGDLSVYWYQQSLDQGLQFLIQYYNGEERAKGNILERFSAQQFPDLHSELNLSSLELGDSALYFCASSPTGGQNTGELFFGEGSRLTVL.

This CDR3 is CASAWGVTETQYF. For the CDR3, the DNA is TGTGCCAGCGCCTGGGGGGTAACAGAGACCCAGTACTTC. The chain uses TRBV2 and TRBJ2-5; D may be TRBD2 (6 bases). CDR1 is SNHLY, CDR2 FYNNEI, per germline. Trimming removed 8 bases from V and 4 bases from J, with 14 bases in between. This CDR3 has 13 amino acids.

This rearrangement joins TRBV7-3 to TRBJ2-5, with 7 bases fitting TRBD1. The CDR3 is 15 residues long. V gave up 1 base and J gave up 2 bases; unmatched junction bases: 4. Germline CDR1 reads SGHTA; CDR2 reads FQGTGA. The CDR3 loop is CASSLMTGWQETQYF. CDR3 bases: TGTGCCAGCAGCTTAATGACAGGGTGGCAAGAGACCCAGTACTTC.